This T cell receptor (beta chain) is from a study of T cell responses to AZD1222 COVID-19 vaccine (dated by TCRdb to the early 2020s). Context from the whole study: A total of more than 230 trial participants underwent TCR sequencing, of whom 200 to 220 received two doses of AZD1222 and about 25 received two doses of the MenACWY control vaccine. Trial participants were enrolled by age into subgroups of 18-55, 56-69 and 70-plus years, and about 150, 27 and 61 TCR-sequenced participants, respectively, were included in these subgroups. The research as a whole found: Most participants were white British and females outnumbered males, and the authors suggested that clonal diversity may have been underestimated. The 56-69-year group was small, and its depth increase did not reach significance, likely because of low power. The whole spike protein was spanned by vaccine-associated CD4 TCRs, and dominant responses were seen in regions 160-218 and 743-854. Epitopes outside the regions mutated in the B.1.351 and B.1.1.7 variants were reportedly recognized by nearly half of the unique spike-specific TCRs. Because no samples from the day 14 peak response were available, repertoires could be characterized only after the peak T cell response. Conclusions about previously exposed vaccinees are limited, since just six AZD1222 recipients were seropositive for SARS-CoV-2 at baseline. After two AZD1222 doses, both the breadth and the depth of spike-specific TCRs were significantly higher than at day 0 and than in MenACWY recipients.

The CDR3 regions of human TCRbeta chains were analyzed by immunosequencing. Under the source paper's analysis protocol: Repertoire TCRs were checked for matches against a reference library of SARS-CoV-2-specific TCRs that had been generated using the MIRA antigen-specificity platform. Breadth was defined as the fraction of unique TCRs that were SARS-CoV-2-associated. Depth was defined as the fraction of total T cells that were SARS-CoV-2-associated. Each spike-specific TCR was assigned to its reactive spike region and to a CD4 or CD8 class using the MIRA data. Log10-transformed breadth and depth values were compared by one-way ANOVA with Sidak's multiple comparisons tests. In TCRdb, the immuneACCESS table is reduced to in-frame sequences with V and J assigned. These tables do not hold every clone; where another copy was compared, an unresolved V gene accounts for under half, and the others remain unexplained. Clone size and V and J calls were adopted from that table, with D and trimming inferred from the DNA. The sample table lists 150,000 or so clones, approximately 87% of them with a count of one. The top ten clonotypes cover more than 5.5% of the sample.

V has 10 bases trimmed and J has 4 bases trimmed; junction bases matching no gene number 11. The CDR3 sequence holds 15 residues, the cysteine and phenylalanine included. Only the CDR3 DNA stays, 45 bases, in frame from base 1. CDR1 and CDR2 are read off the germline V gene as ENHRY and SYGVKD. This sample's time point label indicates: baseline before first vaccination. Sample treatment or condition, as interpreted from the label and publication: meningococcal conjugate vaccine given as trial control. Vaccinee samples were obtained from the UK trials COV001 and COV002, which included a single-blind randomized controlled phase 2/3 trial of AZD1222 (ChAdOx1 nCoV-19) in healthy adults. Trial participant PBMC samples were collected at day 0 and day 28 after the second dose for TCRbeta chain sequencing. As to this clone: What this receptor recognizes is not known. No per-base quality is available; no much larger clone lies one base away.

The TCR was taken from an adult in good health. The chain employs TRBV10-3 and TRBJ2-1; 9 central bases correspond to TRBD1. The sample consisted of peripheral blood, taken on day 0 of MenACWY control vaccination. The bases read TGTGCCAGCCGGAGGACAGGGGACCTATACAATGAGCAGTTCTTC. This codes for CASRRTGDLYNEQFF.